This T cell receptor (beta chain) was sequenced in a study of T cells after yellow fever vaccination (dated by TCRdb to between 2018 and 2021). About the investigation overall: The SMART-Seq v4 Ultra Low Input RNA kit was used to prepare libraries from fractions with low cell numbers. Bulk TCR alpha and beta repertoires were sequenced longitudinally to track T-cell clones before and after primary and booster YFV17D yellow fever vaccination. Two healthy male donors, one aged 18 to 29 and one aged 30 to 40 years, were included in the cohort. Blood samples were taken at several timepoints before and after primary and secondary immunization, and bulk PBMC replicates and cell subsets were isolated.

The trim is 2 bases for V and 1 base for J, with a gap of 8 bases between the germline ends. The CDR3 sequence holds 14 residues, the cysteine and phenylalanine included. The DNA shown is the 42-base CDR3, in frame from base 1. TCR cDNA was made using 5'RACE template switching, a step that added a universal primer site and unique molecular identifiers. Priming of cDNA synthesis was performed from both the TCR alpha and TCR beta constant segments. Libraries were amplified in two PCR steps, with sample barcodes and sequencing adapters added in the second step. Sequencing of libraries was done on Illumina HiSeq 2500 (2x100 bp) or NovaSeq (2x150 bp). In the source study's methods: MIGEC was used to demultiplex reads and collapse the reads into UMI consensus sequences, and MiXCR was used for V(D)J alignment. Vaccine-responding clonotypes were defined with edgeR using replicate PBMC samples, requiring FDR below 0.01 and a log2 fold change above 5 up to day 15. CD4 or CD8 identity was assigned to each bulk clonotype according to whether the clonotype was present at higher abundance in the sequenced CD4 repertoire or the sequenced CD8 repertoire. TCRdb trimmed public reads at Q25 via fastp, called clones via MiXCR and kept in-frame beta chains. Merged by CDR3 protein, the rows form single entries marked with the most common genes and DNA. The V and J calls here are based on TCRdb, not the publication. Across this sample there are about 500,000 distinct CDR3 sequences, with roughly a sixth seen only once. The biggest ten clones account for roughly 17% of the sample.

What this sample's treatment or condition label stands for: live attenuated yellow fever vaccine strain. Two biological replicates of bulk PBMCs were collected at each blood-draw timepoint. PBMCs were isolated from peripheral blood using a standard Ficoll-Paque protocol. RNA was extracted with TriZol from bulk PBMCs, CD4 and CD8 fractions, and dextramer-positive and dextramer-negative fractions. Here is what the overall study found, with its caveats: Most clones expanded after primary vaccination were re-detected after the booster (almost 98% of CD4 and roughly 85% of CD8), suggesting broad memory maintenance. Because only two donors were included in the study, the extent to which the findings can be generalized is limited. The secondary T-cell response was found to be weaker but faster than the primary response, with a peak reached on day 5 rather than on day 15. Because abundant contaminating clonotypes from the bulk population could be contained in FACS-sorted repertoires, computational filtering was required. A small share of clonotypes was detected in both CD4 and CD8 compartments, with the overlap likely arising from convergent recombination.

A note on this clonotype: Its antigen remains unidentified. No much larger clone exists at a distance of one base, and base qualities are not known.

The material sequenced was PBMCs, taken around 5 days after the first yellow fever vaccination. The clonotype was recovered from a man younger than 30 who received the YFV17D yellow fever vaccine. Rearrangement joined TRBV12-3 or TRBV12-4 to TRBJ1-1; the D gene cannot be resolved reliably. Here is the DNA: TGTGCCAGCAGTTTACGGTACTCGAACACTGAAGCTTTCTTT. Its amino acids are CASSLRYSNTEAFF.